The next 21 T cell receptor beta chains were all read from a single sample in a study of shared clonotypes between healthy human individuals. The table came from immunoSEQ multiplex PCR; TCRdb's copy has only in-frame clones and leaves some out. Here the sample spans 500,000 to 550,000 clones, 95% to 97% being singletons. Sequenced input: naive CD4+ T cells sorted from blood. Noted subset: CD45RA+ positively selected. These TCRs come from a young woman in good health.

The chain recombines TRBV18 with TRBJ1-1; D ambiguous. The CDR3 has 16 amino acids. V lost 0 bases to trimming and J lost 2 bases, with 13 bases between them. The germline V gene has CDR1 KGHSH and CDR2 LQKENI. As DNA, the CDR3 is TGTGCCAGCTCACCACCGCGGTTTGGAGAAAACACTGAAGCTTTCTTT. Translation: CASSPPRFGENTEAFF.

CDR3 coding DNA: TGTGCCAGCAGTTACTCCTCGGGTCACGAGCAGTACTTC. It encodes CASSYSSGHEQYF. This chain joins TRBV6-6 and TRBJ2-7; the D is unclear. Trimming removed 0 bases from V and 5 bases from J, with 8 bases in between. The CDR3 has 13 residues. Germline V gene sequence: CDR1 MNHNY, CDR2 SVGAGI (reference sequence).

The chain couples TRBV28 to TRBJ1-4; a weak D match, TRBD1 (6 bases). The CDR3 has 15 amino acids. The germline CDR1 and CDR2 sequences are MDHEN and SYDVKM. Trimming pared 5 bases from V and 4 bases from J, leaving 14 bases between. This CDR3 is CASSLAQGLNEKLFF. The CDR3 nucleotides are TGTGCCAGCAGTCTCGCACAGGGCCTTAATGAAAAACTGTTTTTT.

The V call is TRBV2, the J call TRBJ2-1; maybe TRBD2 (5 bases). Germline V CDR1 and CDR2: SNHLY, FYNNEI. The CDR3 consists of 15 residues. Deletions cut 4 bases from V and 0 bases from J, with 10 bases between. The CDR3 DNA follows: TGTGCCAGCAGTGGTGCGGGTAGCTCCTACAATGAGCAGTTCTTC. Residues: CASSGAGSSYNEQFF.

Comment on this clone: At the DNA level, this CDR3 is encoded by other sequences in the same sample as well. The chain has TRBV28 and TRBJ2-3; D is unresolved. The CDR3 sequence is 11 residues long. CDR1 is MDHEN and CDR2 is SYDVKM in the germline V gene. V shed 3 bases and J shed 6 bases, with 4 bases lying between them. The CDR3 DNA follows: TGTGCCAGCAGTTTGGTCGATACGCAGTATTTT. Its protein is CASSLVDTQYF.

The chain joins TRBV29-1 to TRBJ1-2; 9 nucleotides agree with TRBD1. Losses at the gene ends were 3 bases for V and 7 bases for J; bases not matched to a gene: 18. The germline CDR1 and CDR2 sequences are SQVTM and ANQGSEA. The CDR3 runs to 17 residues. The DNA for the CDR3 is TGCAGCGTTGAGGTGCTACAGGGGGCAATGAAGGATGGTGGCTACACCTTC. Protein: CSVEVLQGAMKDGGYTF.

The genes are TRBV7-6 and TRBJ2-3; TRBD2 agrees at 8 bases. Germline V CDR1 and CDR2: SGHVS, FNYEAQ. The V and J ends lost 8 bases and 5 bases, in that order; junction bases with no gene match: 12. The length of the CDR3 is 15 residues. CDR3 region: CASREGGRLEDTQYF. In nucleotides, the CDR3 is TGTGCCAGCCGGGAGGGAGGGCGTTTGGAAGATACGCAGTATTTT.

V and J are TRBV4-2 and TRBJ2-5; 7 bases map to TRBD2. V gave up 1 base and J gave up 9 bases; unmatched junction bases: 14. The germline CDR1 and CDR2 sequences are LGHNA and YNFKEQ. This CDR3 is 16 amino acids long. The CDR3 loop is CASSQGPVREGRPQYF. The CDR3 DNA reads as TGTGCCAGCAGCCAAGGGCCCGTGAGGGAGGGACGCCCCCAGTACTTC.

The chain joins TRBV10-3 to TRBJ1-1; TRBD1 matches at 10 bases. Trimming cost V 7 bases and J 4 bases; bases outside gene matches: 6. The CDR3 length is 14 residues. The germline CDR1 and CDR2 sequences are ENHRY and SYGVKD. The CDR3 loop reads CAITKDRGSTEAFF. CDR3 coding DNA: TGTGCCATCACCAAGGACAGGGGGAGCACTGAAGCTTTCTTT.

The rearrangement uses TRBV5-1 and TRBJ1-1; no clear D. Germline-derived CDR1 and CDR2 are SGHRS and YFSETQ. The CDR3 has 14 amino acids. V lost 0 bases and J 1 base, leaving 7 bases between the germline ends. The CDR3 sequence: CASSLVQKNTEAFF. CDR3 sequence (DNA): TGCGCCAGCAGCTTGGTACAGAAGAACACTGAAGCTTTCTTT.

V and J are TRBV6-6 and TRBJ2-7; TRBD1 is a possible D gene (6 bases). The CDR3 sequence is 13 residues long. Germline-derived CDR1 and CDR2 are MNHNY and SVGAGI (reference sequence). Trimming pared 11 bases from V and 8 bases from J, leaving 22 bases between. CDR3: CAGSRGTGGQQYF. The CDR3 region has the DNA TGTGCCGGATCCAGGGGCACCGGCGGGCAGCAGTACTTC.

CDR3 sequence: CASRPPWGEQFF. DNA for the CDR3: TGTGCCAGCCGGCCTCCTTGGGGTGAGCAGTTCTTC. The gene calls are TRBV6-1 and TRBJ2-1; D ambiguous. Germline CDR1 MNHNS, CDR2 SASEGT. Trimming took 8 bases from V and 9 from J, leaving 14 bases between them. This CDR3 has 12 amino acids.

V usage is TRBV5-1 and J usage is TRBJ1-2, with 9 bases matching TRBD1. Germline V gene data show CDR1 as SGHRS and CDR2 as YFSETQ. The CDR3 extends over 12 amino acids. J lost 6 bases, V lost 4 bases, and 1 base had no gene match. In DNA form, the CDR3 reads TGCGCCAGCAGCGGGGACAGGGATGGCTACACCTTC. Its protein product is CASSGDRDGYTF. The complete variable domain, with remaining parts taken from reference TRBV5-1 and TRBJ1-2, reads KAGVTQTPRYLIKTRGQQVTLSCSPISGHRSVSWYQQTPGQGLQFLFEYFSETQRNKGNFPGRFSGRQFSNSRSEMNVSTLELGDSALYLCASSGDRDGYTFGSGTRLTVV.

The chain uses TRBV5-4 and TRBJ2-3; 8 bases agree with TRBD1. The CDR3 consists of 17 residues. Unmatched junction bases numbered 11, after V lost 5 bases and J lost 0 bases. Germline V gene data show CDR1 as SGHNT and CDR2 as YYREEE (reference sequence). The CDR3 nucleotides are TGTGCCAGCAGGGCGTTAGACAGGGGCGCAAGCACAGATACGCAGTATTTT. Translated: CASRALDRGASTDTQYF. Full variable domain (missing parts from reference TRBV5-4 and TRBJ2-3): ETGVTQSPTHLIKTRGQQVTLRCSSQSGHNTVSWYQQALGQGPQFIFQYYREEENGRGNFPPRFSGLQFPNYSSELNVNALELDDSALYLCASRALDRGASTDTQYFGPGTRLTVL.

Comment on this clone: Additional DNA sequences in this sample encode the identical CDR3. V usage is TRBV29-1 and J usage is TRBJ2-3, with D hard to call. The germline V gene encodes CDR1 SQVTM and CDR2 ANQGSEA. V gave up 3 bases and J gave up 1 base, with 11 bases separating them. The CDR3 spans 14 residues. CDR3 nucleotide sequence: TGCAGCGTTGATCTTCGTGTTGGCACAGATACGCAGTATTTT. Residues: CSVDLRVGTDTQYF.

This chain links TRBV27 with TRBJ2-4; D is undetermined. V lost 3 bases to trimming and J lost 6 bases, with 12 bases between them. The germline V gene encodes CDR1 MNHEY and CDR2 SMNVEV (reference sequence). The CDR3 covers 14 residues. The CDR3 DNA reads TGTGCCAGCAGTTTTGAACCCCTCCCAAACATTCAGTACTTC. Protein: CASSFEPLPNIQYF.

The chain uses TRBV18 and TRBJ2-7, with D tentatively TRBD1 (5 bases). Germline-derived CDR1 and CDR2 are KGHSH and LQKENI. V gave up 6 bases and J gave up 5 bases, with 11 bases separating them. This CDR3 has 12 residues. The CDR3 region is CASSKQVHEQYF. The CDR3 DNA reads TGTGCCAGCTCCAAACAGGTCCACGAGCAGTACTTC. Full variable domain (outside the CDR3, taken from reference TRBV18 and TRBJ2-7): NAGVMQNPRHLVRRRGQEARLRCSPMKGHSHVYWYRQLPEEGLKFMVYLQKENIIDESGMPKERFSAEFPKEGPSILRIQQVVRGDSAAYFCASSKQVHEQYFGPGTRLTVT.

This clone showed up just once. The chain recombines TRBV5-4 with TRBJ1-1; 9 nucleotides agree with TRBD1. The CDR3 spans 15 residues. Germline CDR1 SGHNT, CDR2 YYREEE (reference sequence). V lost 4 bases to trimming and J lost 10 bases; unmatched junction nucleotides: 14. The CDR3 loop reads CASSMKGQGERGAFF. In DNA, the CDR3 is TGTGCCAGCAGCATGAAGGGACAGGGAGAGCGAGGAGCTTTCTTT.

This chain connects TRBV28 to TRBJ2-7, with D perhaps TRBD1 (5 bases). Germline V gene data show CDR1 as MDHEN and CDR2 as SYDVKM. V was clipped by 7 bases and J by 3 bases, with 19 bases between them. The CDR3 has 15 residues. CDR3 protein: CASIIQELGNYEQYF. The DNA of the CDR3 is TGTGCCAGCATCATACAGGAGCTGGGGAACTACGAGCAGTACTTC.

V and J are TRBV2 and TRBJ1-2; D not resolved. The CDR3 loop spans 14 amino acids. The V and J ends lost 4 bases and 1 base respectively, with 10 bases between them. CDR1 SNHLY and CDR2 FYNNEI come from the germline V gene. CDR3 nucleotide sequence: TGTGCCAGCAGTGTGAGCGGTAATAACTATGGCTACACCTTC. Encoded protein: CASSVSGNNYGYTF. The full variable domain, its missing parts supplied by reference TRBV2 and TRBJ1-2, is EPEVTQTPSHQVTQMGQEVILRCVPISNHLYFYWYRQILGQKVEFLVSFYNNEISEKSEIFDDQFSVERPDGSNFTLKIRSTKLEDSAMYFCASSVSGNNYGYTFGSGTRLTVV.

The rearrangement uses TRBV13 and TRBJ2-3, with 9 bases matching TRBD2. V lost 5 bases and J lost 3; bases outside the gene matches: 3. CDR1 is PRHDT and CDR2 is FYEKMQ in the germline V gene (reference sequence). This CDR3 has 14 amino acids. The CDR3 DNA reads TGTGCCAGCAGCCCCAGCGGGAGGACAGATACGCAGTATTTT. It specifies CASSPSGRTDTQYF. Supplemented by reference TRBV13 and TRBJ2-3, the full variable domain reads AAGVIQSPRHLIKEKRETATLKCYPIPRHDTVYWYQQGPGQDPQFLISFYEKMQSDKGSIPDRFSAQQFSDYHSELNMSSLELGDSALYFCASSPSGRTDTQYFGPGTRLTVL.